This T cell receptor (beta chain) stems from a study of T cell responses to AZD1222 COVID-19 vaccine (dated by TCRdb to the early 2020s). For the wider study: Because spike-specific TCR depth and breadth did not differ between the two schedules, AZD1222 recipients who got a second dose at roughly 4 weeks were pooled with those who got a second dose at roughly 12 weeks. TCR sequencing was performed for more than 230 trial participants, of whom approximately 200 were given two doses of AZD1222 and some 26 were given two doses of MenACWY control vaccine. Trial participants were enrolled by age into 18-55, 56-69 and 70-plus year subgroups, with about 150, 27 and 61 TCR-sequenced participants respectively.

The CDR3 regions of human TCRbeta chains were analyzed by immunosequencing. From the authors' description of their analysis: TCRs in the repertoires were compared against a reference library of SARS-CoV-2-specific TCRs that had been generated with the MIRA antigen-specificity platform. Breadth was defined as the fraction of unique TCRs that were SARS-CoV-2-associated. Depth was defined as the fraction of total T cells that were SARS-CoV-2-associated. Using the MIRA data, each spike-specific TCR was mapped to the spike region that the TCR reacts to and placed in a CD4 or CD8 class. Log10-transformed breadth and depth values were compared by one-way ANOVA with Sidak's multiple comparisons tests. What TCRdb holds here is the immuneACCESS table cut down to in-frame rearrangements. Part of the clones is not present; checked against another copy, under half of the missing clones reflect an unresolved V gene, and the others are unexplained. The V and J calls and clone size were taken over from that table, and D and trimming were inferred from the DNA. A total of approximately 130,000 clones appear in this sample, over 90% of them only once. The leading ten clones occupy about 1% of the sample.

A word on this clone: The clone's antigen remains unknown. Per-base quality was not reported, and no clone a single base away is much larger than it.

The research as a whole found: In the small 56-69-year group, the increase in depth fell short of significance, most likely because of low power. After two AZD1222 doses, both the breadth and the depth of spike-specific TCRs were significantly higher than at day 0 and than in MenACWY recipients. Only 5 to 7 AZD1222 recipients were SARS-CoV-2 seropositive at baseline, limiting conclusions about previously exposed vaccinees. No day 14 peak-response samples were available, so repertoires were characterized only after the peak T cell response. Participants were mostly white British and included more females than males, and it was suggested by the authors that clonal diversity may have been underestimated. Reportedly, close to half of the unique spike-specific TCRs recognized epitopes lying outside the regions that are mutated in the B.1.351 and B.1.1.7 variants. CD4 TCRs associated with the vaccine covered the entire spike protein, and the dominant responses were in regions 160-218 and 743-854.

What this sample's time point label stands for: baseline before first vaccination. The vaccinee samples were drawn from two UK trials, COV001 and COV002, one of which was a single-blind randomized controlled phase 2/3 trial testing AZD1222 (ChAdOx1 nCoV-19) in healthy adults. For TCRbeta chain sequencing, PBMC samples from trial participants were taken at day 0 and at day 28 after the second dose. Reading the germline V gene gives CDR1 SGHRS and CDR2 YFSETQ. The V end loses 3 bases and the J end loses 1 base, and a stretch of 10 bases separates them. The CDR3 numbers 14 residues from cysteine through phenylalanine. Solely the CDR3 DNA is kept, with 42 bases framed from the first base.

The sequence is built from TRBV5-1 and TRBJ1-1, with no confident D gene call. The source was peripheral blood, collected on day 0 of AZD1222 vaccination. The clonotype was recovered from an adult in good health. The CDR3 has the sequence CASSSMTKNTEAFF. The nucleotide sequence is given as TGCGCCAGCAGCTCAATGACAAAGAACACTGAAGCTTTCTTT.